This TCR beta chain emerged from a study of glioma-infiltrating T cells. The study's findings and limits: CDR3 overlap between tissue and blood was very small. Tissue-blood divergence was below expectation in non-neoplastic patients, above in gliomas.

The iRepertoire nested amplicon-rescue multiplex PCR amplified TCR alpha and beta CDR3s from RNA. For one-step reverse transcription and amplification, 100-400 ng of tissue mRNA or PBMC total RNA was used. TCRdb independently ran MiXCR on the multiplex PCR reads; one entry per CDR3 protein. The sample has around 190,000 distinct CDR3 sequences, about 31% seen once. Germline trimming cut 3 bases from V and 2 bases from J; bases unmatched to any gene: 3. Germline-derived CDR1 and CDR2 are DFQATT and SNEGSKA (reference sequence). This CDR3 has 15 amino acids. This clonotype was seen ten or more times. The antigen is not known.

The origin of this receptor is a human donor with low-grade glioma or glioblastoma, undergoing nonglioma brain surgery, or in good health (not recorded which). The V gene is TRBV20-1, the J gene TRBJ1-6; TRBD1 matches at 8 bases. Sequencing was carried out using glioma tissue, nonneoplastic brain tissue, or PBMCs (not recorded which). Here the CDR3 reads CSASPGGTYNSPLHF. CDR3 nucleotide sequence: TGCAGTGCTAGTCCAGGGGGCACCTATAATTCACCCCTCCACTTT.